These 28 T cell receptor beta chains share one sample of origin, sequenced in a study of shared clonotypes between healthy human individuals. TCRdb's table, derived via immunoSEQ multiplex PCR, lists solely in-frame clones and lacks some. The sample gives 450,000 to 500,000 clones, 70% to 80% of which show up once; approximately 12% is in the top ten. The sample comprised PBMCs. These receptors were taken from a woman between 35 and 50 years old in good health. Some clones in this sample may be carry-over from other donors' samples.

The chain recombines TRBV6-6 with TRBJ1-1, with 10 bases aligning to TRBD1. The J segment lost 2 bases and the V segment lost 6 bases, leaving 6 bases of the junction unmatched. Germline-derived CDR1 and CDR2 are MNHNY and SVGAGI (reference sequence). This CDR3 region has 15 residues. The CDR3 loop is CASSPRDRGNTEAFF. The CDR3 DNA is TGTGCCAGCAGCCCGAGGGACAGGGGCAACACTGAAGCTTTCTTT.

The CDR3 coding sequence is TGTGCCAGCAGTTTCAGGGTTGGGGACAGGGCGTACGAGCAGTACTTC. This translates into CASSFRVGDRAYEQYF. The J gene is TRBJ2-7, the V gene TRBV27; TRBD1 matches 9 bases. The J segment lost 4 bases and the V segment lost 3 bases, leaving 10 bases of the junction unmatched. CDR1 is MNHEY, CDR2 SMNVEV, per germline (reference sequence). The CDR3 is 16 amino acids.

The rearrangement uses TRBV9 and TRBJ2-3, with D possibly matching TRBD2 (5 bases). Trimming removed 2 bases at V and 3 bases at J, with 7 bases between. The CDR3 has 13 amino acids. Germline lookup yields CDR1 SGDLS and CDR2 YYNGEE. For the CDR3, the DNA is TGTGCCAGCAGCGTGGTAGCGACAGATACGCAGTATTTT. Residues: CASSVVATDTQYF.

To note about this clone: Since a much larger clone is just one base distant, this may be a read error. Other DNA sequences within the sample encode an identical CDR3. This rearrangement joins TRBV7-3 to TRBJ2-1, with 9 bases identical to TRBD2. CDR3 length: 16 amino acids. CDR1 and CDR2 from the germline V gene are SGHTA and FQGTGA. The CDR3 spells CASSPPGTSSYNEQFF. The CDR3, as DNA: TGTGCCAGCAGCCCCCCCGGGACTAGCTCCTACAATGAGCAATTCTTC. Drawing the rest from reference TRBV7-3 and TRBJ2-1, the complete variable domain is GAGVSQTPSNKVTEKGKYVELRCDPISGHTALYWYRQSLGQGPEFLIYFQGTGAADDSGLPNDRFFAVRPEGSVSTLKIQRTERGDSAVYLCASSPPGTSSYNEQFFGPGTRLTVL.

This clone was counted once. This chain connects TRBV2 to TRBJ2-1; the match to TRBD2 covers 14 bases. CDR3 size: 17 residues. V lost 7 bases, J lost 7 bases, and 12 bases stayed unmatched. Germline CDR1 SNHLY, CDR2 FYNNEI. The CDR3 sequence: CASTEFGLAGGGNEQFF. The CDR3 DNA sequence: TGTGCCAGCACCGAATTTGGACTAGCGGGAGGTGGGAATGAGCAGTTCTTC.

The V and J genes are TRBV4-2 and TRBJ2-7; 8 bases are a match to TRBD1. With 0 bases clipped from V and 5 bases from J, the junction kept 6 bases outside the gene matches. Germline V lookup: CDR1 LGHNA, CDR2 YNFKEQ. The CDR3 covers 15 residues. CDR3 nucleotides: TGTGCCAGCAGCCAAGATTGGACAGGGAGTAACGAGCAGTACTTC. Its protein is CASSQDWTGSNEQYF.

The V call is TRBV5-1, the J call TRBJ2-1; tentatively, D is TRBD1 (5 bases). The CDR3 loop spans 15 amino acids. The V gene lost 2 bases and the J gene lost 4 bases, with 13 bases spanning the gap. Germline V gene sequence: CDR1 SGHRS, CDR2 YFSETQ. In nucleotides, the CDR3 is TGCGCCAGCAGCTTAGAAGGGGTTGTATACAATGAGCAGTTCTTC. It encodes CASSLEGVVYNEQFF.

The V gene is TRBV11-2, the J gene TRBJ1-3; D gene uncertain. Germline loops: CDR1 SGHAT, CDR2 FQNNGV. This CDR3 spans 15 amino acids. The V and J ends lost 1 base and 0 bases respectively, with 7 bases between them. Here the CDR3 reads CASSLGHPSGNTIYF. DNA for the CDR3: TGTGCCAGCAGCTTAGGGCATCCCTCTGGAAACACCATATATTTT.

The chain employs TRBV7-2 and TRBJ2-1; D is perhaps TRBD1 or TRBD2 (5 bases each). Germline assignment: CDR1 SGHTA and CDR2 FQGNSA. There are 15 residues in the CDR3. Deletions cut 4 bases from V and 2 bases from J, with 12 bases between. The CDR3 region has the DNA TGTGCCAGCAGCTCATCGAGGGGTACCTACAATGAGCAGTTCTTC. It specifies CASSSSRGTYNEQFF. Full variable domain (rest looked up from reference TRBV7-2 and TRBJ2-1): GAGVSQSPSNKVTEKGKDVELRCDPISGHTALYWYRQSLGQGLEFLIYFQGNSAPDKSGLPSDRFSAERTGGSVSTLTIQRTQQEDSAVYLCASSSSRGTYNEQFFGPGTRLTVL.

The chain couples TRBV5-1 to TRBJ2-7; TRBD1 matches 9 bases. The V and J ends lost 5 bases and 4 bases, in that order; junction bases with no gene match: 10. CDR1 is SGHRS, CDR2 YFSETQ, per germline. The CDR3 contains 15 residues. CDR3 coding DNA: TGCGCCAGCAGTAAAACAGGGGGCGATTGGTACGAGCAGTACTTC. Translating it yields CASSKTGGDWYEQYF.

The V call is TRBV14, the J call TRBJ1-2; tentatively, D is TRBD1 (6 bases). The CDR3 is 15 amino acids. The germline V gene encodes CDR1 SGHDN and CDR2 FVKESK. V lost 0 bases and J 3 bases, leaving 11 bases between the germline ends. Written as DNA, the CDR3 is TGTGCCAGCAGCCAAGAACCAGGGGATGACTATGGCTACACCTTC. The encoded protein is CASSQEPGDDYGYTF.

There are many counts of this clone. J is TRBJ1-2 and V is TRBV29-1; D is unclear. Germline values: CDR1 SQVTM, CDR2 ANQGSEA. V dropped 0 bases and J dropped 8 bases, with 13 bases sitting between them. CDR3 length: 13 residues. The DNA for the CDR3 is TGCAGCGTTGAAGATTCCGGGGTCGACGGCTACACCTTC. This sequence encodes CSVEDSGVDGYTF.

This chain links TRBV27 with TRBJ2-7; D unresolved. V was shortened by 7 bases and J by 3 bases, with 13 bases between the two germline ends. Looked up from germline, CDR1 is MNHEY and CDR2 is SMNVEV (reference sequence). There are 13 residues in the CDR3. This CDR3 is CASTGLGNYEQYF. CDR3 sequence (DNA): TGTGCCAGCACCGGTCTAGGGAACTACGAGCAGTACTTC.

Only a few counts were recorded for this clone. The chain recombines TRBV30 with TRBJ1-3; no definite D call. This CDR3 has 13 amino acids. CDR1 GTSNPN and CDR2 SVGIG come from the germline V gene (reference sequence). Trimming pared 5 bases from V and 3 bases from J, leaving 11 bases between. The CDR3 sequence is CAWHTRDGNTIYF. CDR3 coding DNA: TGTGCCTGGCACACGAGGGATGGAAACACCATATATTTT.

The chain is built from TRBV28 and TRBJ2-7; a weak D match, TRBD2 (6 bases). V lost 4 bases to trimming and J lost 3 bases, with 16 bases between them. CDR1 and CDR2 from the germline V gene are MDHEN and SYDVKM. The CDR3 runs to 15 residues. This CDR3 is CASSSPEGSDYEQYF. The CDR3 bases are TGTGCCAGCAGTTCACCGGAGGGCAGCGACTACGAGCAGTACTTC.

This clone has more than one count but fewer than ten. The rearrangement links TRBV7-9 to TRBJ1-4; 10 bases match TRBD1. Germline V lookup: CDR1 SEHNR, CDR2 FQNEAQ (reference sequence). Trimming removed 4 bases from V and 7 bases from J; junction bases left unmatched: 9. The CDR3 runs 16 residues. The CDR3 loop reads CASSSRQGAGPEKLFF. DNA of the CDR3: TGTGCCAGCAGCTCCAGACAGGGGGCCGGGCCTGAAAAACTGTTTTTT.

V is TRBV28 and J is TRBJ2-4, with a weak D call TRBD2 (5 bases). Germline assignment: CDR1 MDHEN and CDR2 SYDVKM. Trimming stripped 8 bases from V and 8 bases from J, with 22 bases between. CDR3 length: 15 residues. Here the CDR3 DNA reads TGTGCCAGCCCCATGGTCGACGCGTCGGAGGACATTCAGTACTTC. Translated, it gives CASPMVDASEDIQYF.

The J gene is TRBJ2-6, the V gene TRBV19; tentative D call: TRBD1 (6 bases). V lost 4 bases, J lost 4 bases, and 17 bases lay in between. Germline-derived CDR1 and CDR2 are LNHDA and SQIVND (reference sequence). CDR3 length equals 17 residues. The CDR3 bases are TGTGCCAGTAGTACGAGACAGGTGGGCCCGGGGGCCAACGTCCTGACTTTC. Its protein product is CASSTRQVGPGANVLTF.

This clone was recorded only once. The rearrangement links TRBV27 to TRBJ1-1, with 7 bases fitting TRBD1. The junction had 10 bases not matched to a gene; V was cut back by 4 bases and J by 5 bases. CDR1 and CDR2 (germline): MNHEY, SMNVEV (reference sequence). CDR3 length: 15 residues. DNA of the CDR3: TGTGCCAGCAGTTCGGGACAGCCAGGGTGGACTGAAGCTTTCTTT. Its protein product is CASSSGQPGWTEAFF.

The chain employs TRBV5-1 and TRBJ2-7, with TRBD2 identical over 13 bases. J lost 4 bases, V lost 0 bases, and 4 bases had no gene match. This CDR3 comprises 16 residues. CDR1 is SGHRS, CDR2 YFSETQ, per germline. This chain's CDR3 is CASSLGTSGGGYEQYF. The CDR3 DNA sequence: TGCGCCAGCAGCTTGGGGACTAGCGGGGGAGGATACGAGCAGTACTTC.

The CDR3 is CASSLGVAGGAPSTYEQYF. The CDR3 region has the DNA TGCGCCAGCAGCTTGGGGGTAGCGGGAGGAGCCCCATCAACCTACGAGCAGTACTTC. This chain uses TRBV5-1 with TRBJ2-7; 10 bases are a match to TRBD2. V shed 0 bases, J shed 2 bases, and the junction held 14 bases outside the gene matches. The CDR3 is 19 residues long. Looked up from germline, CDR1 is SGHRS and CDR2 is YFSETQ.

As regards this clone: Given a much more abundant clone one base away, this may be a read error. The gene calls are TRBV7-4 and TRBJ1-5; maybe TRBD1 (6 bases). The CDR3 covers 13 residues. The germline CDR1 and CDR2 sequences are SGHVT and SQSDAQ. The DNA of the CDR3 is TGTGCCAGCAGCGAAGAGGGGGGTCAGCACCAGCATTTT. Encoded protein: CASSEEGGQHQHF.

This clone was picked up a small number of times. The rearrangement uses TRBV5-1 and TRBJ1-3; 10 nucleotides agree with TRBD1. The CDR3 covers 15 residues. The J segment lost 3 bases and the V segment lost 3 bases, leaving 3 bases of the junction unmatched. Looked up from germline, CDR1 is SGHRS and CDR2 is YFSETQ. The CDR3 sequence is CASSSTGGDGNTIYF. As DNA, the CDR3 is TGCGCCAGCAGCTCGACAGGGGGCGATGGAAACACCATATATTTT. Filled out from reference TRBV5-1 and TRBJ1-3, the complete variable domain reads KAGVTQTPRYLIKTRGQQVTLSCSPISGHRSVSWYQQTPGQGLQFLFEYFSETQRNKGNFPGRFSGRQFSNSRSEMNVSTLELGDSALYLCASSSTGGDGNTIYFGEGSWLTVV.

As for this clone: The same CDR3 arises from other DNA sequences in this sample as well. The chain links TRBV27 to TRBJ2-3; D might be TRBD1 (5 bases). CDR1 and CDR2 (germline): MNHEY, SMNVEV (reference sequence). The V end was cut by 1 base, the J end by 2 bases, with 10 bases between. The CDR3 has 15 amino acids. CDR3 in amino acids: CASSLWGRYTDTQYF. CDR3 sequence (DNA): TGTGCCAGCAGTTTATGGGGCAGGTACACAGATACGCAGTATTTT.

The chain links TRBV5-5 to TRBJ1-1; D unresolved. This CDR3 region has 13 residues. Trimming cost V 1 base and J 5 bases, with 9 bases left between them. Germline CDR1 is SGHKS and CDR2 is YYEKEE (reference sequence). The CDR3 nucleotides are TGTGCCAGCAGCTTGTCATACGGGACTGAAGCTTTCTTT. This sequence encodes CASSLSYGTEAFF.

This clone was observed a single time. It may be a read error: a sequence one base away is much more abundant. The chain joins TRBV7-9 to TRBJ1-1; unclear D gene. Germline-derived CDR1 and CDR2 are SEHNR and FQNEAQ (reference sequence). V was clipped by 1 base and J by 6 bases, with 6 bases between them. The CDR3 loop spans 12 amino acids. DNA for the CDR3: TGTGCCAGCAGCTTAGTAGGGCCTGAAGCTTTCTTT. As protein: CASSLVGPEAFF.

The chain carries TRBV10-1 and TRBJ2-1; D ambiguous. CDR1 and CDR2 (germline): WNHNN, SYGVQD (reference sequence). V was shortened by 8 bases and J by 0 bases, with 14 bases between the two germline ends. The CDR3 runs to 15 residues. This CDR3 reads CASDVRARSYNEQFF. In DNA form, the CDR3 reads TGCGCCAGCGACGTCCGGGCTCGCTCCTACAATGAGCAGTTCTTC.

As DNA, the CDR3 is TGTGCCACCGAGGACAGGAGGACCTACAATGAGCAGTTCTTC. Translation gives CATEDRRTYNEQFF. This chain links TRBV5-6 with TRBJ2-1; 7 bases align to TRBD1. The trim removed 9 bases at V and 2 bases at J, leaving 8 bases unmatched. CDR3 length equals 14 residues. Germline V CDR1 and CDR2: SGHDT, YYEEEE.